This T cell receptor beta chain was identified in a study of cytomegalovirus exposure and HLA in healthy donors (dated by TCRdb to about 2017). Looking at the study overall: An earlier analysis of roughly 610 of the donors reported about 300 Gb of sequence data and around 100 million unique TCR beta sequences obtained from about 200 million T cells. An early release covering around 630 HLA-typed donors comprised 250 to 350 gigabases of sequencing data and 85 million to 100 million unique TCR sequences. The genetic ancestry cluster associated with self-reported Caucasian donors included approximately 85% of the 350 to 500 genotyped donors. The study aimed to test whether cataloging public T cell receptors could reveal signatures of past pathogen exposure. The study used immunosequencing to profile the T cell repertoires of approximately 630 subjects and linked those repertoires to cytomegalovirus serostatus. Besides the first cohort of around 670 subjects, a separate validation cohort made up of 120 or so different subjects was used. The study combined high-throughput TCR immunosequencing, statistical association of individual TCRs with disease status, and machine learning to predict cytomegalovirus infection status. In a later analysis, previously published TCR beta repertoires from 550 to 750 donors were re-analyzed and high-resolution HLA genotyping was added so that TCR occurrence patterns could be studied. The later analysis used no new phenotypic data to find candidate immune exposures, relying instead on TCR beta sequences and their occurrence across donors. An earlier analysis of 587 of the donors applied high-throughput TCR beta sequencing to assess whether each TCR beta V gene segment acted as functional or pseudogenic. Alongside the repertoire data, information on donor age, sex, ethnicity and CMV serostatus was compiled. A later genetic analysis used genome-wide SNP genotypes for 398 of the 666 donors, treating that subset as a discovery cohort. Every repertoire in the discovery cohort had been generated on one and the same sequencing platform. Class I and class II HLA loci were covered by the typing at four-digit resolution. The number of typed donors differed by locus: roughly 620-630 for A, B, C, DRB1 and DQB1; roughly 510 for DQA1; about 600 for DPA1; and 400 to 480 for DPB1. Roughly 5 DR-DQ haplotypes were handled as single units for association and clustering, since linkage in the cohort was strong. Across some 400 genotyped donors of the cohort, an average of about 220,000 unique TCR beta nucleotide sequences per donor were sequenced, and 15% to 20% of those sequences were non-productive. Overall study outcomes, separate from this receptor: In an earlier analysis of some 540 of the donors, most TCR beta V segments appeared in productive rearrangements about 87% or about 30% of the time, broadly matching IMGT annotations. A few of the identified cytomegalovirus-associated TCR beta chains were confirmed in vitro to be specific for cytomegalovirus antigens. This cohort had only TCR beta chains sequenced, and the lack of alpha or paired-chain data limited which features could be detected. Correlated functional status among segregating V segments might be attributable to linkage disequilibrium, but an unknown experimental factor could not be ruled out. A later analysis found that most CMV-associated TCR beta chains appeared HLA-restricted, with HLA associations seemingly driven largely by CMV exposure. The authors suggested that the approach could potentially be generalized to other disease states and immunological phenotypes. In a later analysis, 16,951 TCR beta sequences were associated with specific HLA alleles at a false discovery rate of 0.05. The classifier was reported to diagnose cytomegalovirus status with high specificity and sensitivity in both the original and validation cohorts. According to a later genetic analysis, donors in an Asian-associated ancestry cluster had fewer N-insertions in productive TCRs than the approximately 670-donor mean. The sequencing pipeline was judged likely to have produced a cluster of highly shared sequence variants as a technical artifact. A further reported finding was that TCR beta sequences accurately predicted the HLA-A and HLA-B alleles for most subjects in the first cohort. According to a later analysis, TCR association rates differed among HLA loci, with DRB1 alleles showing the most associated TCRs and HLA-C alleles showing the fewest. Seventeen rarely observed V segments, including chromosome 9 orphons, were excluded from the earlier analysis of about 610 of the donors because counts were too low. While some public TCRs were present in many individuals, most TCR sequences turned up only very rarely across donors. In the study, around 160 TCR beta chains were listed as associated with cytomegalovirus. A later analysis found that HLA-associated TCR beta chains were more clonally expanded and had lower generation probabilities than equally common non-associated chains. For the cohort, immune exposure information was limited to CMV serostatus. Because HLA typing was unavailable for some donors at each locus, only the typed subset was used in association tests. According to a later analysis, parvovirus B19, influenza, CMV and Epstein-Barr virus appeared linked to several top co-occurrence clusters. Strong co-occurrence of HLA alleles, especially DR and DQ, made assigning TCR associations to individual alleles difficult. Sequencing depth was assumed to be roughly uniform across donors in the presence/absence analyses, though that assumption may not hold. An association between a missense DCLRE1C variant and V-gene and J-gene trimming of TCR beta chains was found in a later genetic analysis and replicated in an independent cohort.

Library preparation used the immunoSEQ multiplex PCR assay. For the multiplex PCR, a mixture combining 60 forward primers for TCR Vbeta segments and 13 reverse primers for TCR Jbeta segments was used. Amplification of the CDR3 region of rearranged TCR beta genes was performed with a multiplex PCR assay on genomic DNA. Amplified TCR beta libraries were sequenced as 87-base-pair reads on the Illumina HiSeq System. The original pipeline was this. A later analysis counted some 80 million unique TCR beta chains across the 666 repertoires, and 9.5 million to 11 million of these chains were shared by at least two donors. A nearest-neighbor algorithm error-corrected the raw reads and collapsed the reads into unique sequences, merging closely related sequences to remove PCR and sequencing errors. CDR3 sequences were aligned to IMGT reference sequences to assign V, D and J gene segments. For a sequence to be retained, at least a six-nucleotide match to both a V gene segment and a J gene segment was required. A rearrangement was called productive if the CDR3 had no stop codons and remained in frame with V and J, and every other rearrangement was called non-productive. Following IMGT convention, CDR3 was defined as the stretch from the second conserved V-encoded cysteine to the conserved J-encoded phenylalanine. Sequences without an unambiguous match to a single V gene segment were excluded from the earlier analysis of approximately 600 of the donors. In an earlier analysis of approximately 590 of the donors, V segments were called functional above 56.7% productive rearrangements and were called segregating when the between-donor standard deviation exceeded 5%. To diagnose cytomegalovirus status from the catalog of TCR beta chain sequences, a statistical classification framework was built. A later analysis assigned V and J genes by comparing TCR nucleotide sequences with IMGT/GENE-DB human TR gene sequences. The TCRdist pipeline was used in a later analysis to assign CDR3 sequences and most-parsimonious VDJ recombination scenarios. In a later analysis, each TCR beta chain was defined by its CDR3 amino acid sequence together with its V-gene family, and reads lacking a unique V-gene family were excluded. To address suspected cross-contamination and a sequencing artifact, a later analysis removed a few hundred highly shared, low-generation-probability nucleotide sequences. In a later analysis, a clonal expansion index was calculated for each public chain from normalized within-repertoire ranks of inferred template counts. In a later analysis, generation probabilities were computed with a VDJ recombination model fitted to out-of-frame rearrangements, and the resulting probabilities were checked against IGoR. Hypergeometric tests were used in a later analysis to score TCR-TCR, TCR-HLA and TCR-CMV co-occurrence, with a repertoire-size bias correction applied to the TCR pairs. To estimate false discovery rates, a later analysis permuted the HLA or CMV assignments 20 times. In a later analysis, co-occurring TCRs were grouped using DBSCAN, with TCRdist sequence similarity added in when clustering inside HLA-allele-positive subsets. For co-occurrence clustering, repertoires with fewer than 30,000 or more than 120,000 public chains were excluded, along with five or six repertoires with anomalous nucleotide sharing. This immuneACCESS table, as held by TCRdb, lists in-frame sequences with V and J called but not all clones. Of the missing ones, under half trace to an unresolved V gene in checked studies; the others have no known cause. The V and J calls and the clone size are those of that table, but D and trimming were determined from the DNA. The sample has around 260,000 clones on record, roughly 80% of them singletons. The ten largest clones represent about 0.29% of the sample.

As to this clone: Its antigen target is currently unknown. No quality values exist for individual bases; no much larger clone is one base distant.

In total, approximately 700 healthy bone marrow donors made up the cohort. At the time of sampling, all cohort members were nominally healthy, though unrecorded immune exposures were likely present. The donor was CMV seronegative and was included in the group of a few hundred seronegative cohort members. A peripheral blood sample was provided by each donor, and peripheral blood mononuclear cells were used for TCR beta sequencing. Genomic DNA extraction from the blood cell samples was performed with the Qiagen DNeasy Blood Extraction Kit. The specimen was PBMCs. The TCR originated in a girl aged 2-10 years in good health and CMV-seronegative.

The CDR3 protein: CASSFRVASGRITPNEQFF. The nucleotide sequence is TGTGCCAGCAGCTTTAGAGTGGCTAGCGGGAGGATCACGCCCAATGAGCAGTTCTTC. The chain is encoded by TRBV7-7 joined to TRBJ2-1; 11 junctional bases match TRBD2. Germline trimming: 3 bases from V, 6 bases from J; junction bases outside gene matches: 16. CDR1 SSHAT and CDR2 FNYEAQ are derived from the germline V gene (reference sequence). The CDR3 contains 19 residues, cysteine and phenylalanine counted. Only CDR3 DNA remains: 57 bases, in frame from the first base.